The subject of this entry is one T cell receptor (beta chain). The data were taken from a study of blood T cell repertoires in COVID-19. Germline-derived CDR1 and CDR2 are SGHRS and YFSETQ. The CDR3 has 12 residues. Trimming removed 0 bases from V and 5 bases from J, with 6 bases in between. Adults between roughly 18 and 95 years of age took part from fewer than 30 US areas. Before being deemed recovered, Cohort 3 donors had two negative PCRs, clearance, or symptom resolution. Per the original methods: Quantification of nucleated cells was approximated via reference gene primer amplification. Produced via immunoSEQ multiplex PCR; TCRdb's table is partial and in-frame only. V and J calls and clone size are as listed in that table; D and trimming were resolved from the DNA. The data show about 150,000 clones, with around 80% seen just once and 6% held by the top ten.

This clonotype originated in a woman aged 45-60 years who had recovered from COVID-19. Sequenced: PBMCs or T cells enriched from blood (not recorded which). This chain uses TRBV5-1 with TRBJ2-7; D gene uncertain. The CDR3 nucleotides are TGCGCCAGCAGCTTGGGAGTAAACGAGCAGTACTTC. Protein product: CASSLGVNEQYF. Supplemented by reference TRBV5-1 and TRBJ2-7, the full variable domain reads KAGVTQTPRYLIKTRGQQVTLSCSPISGHRSVSWYQQTPGQGLQFLFEYFSETQRNKGNFPGRFSGRQFSNSRSEMNVSTLELGDSALYLCASSLGVNEQYFGPGTRLTVT.